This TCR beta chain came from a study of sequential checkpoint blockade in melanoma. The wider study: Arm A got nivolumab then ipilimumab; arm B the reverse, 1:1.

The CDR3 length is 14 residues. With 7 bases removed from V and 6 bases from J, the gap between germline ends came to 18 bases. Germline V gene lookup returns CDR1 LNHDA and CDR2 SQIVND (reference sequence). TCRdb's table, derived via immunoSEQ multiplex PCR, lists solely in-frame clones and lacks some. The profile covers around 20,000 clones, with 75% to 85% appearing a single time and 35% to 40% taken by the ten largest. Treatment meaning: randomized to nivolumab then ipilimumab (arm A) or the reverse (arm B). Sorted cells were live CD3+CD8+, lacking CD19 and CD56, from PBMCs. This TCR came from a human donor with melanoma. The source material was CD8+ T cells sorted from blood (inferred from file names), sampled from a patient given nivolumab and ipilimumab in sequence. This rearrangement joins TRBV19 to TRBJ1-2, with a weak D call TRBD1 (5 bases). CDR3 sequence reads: CASNGAGTEDGYTF. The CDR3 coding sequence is TGTGCCAGTAACGGGGCAGGGACTGAAGATGGCTACACCTTC.